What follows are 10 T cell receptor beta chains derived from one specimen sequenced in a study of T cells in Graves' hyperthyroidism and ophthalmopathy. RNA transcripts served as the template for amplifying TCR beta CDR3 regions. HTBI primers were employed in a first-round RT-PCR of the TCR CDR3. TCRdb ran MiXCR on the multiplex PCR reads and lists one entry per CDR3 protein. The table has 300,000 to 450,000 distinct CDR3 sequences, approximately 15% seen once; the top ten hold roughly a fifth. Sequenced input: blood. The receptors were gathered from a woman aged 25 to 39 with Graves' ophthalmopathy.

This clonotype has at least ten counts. The CDR3 sequence: CASSLRSPGTEEKLFF. The CDR3 nucleotides are TGTGCCAGCAGCTTGCGCAGTCCCGGGACAGAAGAAAAACTGTTTTTT. This chain uses TRBV5-5 with TRBJ1-4, with 7 positions matching TRBD1. Germline loops: CDR1 SGHKS, CDR2 YYEKEE (reference sequence). The V gene end was trimmed by 1 base and the J gene end by 8 bases; junction bases not matched to a gene: 11. The CDR3 is 16 amino acids.

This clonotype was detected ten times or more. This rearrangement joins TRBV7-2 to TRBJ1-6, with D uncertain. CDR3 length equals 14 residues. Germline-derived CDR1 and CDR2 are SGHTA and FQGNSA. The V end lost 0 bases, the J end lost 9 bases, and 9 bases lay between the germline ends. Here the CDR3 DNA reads TGTGCCAGCAGCTTAGCTCCCTTGGGTTCACCCCTCCACTTT. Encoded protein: CASSLAPLGSPLHF.

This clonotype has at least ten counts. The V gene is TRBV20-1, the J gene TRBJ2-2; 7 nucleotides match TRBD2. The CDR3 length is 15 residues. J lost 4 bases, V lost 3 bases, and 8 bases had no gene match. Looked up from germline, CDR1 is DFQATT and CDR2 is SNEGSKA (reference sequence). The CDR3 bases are TGCAGTGCTAGTAAAACCCCTAGCGGCACCGGGGAGCTGTTTTTT. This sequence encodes CSASKTPSGTGELFF.

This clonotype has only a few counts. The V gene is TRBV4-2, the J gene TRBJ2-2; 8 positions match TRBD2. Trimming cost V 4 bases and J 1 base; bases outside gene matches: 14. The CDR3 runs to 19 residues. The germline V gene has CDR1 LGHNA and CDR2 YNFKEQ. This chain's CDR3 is CASSRGSGRGARNTGELFF. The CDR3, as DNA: TGTGCCAGCAGCCGGGGGTCGGGGCGGGGGGCAAGGAACACCGGGGAGCTGTTTTTT.

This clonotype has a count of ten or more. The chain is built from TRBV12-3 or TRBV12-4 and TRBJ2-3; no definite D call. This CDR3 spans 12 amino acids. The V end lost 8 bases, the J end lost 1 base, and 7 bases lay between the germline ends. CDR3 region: CASGRGTDTQYF. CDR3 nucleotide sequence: TGTGCCAGCGGACGCGGCACAGATACGCAGTATTTT.

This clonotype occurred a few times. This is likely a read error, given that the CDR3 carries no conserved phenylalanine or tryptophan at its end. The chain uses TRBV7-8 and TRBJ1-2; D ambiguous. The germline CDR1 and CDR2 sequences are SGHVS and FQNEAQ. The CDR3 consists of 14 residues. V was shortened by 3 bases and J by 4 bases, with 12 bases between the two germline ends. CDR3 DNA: TGTGCCAGCAGCTTGGCCGGGGAGGGCTATGGCTACACCCTC. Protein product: CASSLAGEGYGYTL.

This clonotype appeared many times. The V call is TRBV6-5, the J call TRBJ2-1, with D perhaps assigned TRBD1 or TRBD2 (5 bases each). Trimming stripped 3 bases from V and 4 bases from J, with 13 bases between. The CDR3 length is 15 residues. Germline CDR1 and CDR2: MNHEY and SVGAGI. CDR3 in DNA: TGTGCCAGCAGTTATATGAGGGACGTTTACAATGAGCAGTTCTTC. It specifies CASSYMRDVYNEQFF.

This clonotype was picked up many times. CDR3 in amino acids: CAWSVGTILSPLHF. CDR3 sequence (DNA): TGTGCCTGGAGTGTAGGGACAATTCTTTCACCCCTCCACTTT. This chain uses TRBV30 with TRBJ1-6, with D tentatively TRBD1 (6 bases). The CDR3 totals 14 residues. The V end was cut by 0 bases, the J end by 9 bases, with 12 bases between. Germline lookup yields CDR1 GTSNPN and CDR2 SVGIG (reference sequence).

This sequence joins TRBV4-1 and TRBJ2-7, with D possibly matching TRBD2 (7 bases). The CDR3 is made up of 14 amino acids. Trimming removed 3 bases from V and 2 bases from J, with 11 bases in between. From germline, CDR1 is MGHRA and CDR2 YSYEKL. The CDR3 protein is CASSQGGATYEQYF. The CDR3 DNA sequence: TGCGCCAGCAGCCAGGGGGGGGCTACCTACGAGCAGTACTTC.

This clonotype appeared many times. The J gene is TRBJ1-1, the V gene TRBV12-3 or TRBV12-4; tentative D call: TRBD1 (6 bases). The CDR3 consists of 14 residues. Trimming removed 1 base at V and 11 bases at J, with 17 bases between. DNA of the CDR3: TGTGCCAGCAGTTTAGACTCTTGGGGGACACCCGCTTTCTTT. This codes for CASSLDSWGTPAFF.